This entry describes one T cell receptor (beta chain). The sample is drawn from a study of shared T cell receptors in the human thymus. Repertoires were generated with immunoSEQ multiplex PCR, while TCRdb's copy carries only in-frame clones and drops some. Among roughly 710,000 clones listed, approximately 83% were seen once. The germline CDR1 and CDR2 sequences are LNHNV and YYDKDF (reference sequence). This CDR3 has 15 residues. Trimming removed 2 bases from V and 4 bases from J, with 14 bases in between. The same data also went into a second study, on human thymus T cells.

This chain connects TRBV15 to TRBJ1-2; D unclear. The sequence was obtained from a girl less than two years old with a congenital heart defect. Specimen: thymocytes. CDR3 sequence: CATSRRHSSFYGYTF. The CDR3 coding sequence is TGTGCCACCAGCAGACGACACTCGAGCTTCTATGGCTACACCTTC. The entire variable domain, with the rest obtained from reference TRBV15 and TRBJ1-2, is as follows: DAMVIQNPRYQVTQFGKPVTLSCSQTLNHNVMYWYQQKSSQAPKLLFHYYDKDFNNEADTPDNFQSRRPNTSFCFLDIRSPGLGDTAMYLCATSRRHSSFYGYTFGSGTRLTVV.